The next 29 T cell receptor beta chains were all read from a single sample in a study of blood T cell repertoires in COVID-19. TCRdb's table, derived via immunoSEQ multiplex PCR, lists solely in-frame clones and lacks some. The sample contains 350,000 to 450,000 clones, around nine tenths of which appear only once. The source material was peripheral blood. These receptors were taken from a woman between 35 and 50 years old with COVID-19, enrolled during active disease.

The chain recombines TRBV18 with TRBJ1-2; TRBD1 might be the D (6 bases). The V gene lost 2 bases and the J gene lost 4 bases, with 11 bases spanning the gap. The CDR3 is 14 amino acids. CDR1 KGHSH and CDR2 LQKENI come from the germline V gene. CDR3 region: CASSPGGRGYGYTF. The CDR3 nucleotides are TGTGCCAGCTCACCAGGGGGCCGGGGCTATGGCTACACCTTC.

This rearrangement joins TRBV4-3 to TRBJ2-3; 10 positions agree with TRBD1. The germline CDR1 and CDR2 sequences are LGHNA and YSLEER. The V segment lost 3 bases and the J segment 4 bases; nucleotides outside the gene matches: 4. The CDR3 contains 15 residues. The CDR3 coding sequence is TGCGCCAGCAGCCATACGGACAGGGGGGCAGATACGCAGTATTTT. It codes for CASSHTDRGADTQYF.

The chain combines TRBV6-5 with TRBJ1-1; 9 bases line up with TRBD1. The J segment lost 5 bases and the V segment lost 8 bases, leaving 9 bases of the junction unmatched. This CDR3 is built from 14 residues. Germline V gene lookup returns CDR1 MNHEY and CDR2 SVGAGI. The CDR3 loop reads CASGLGQGWTEAFF. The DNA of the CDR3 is TGTGCCAGCGGTCTAGGACAGGGGTGGACTGAAGCTTTCTTT.

CDR3 residues: CASSRDRGSTDTQYF. The CDR3 region has the DNA TGTGCCAGCAGCCGGGACAGGGGAAGCACAGATACGCAGTATTTT. This chain connects TRBV11-3 to TRBJ2-3, with 10 bases identical to TRBD1. This CDR3 region has 15 residues. Germline CDR1 is SGHNT and CDR2 is YENEEA. With 5 bases clipped from V and 0 bases from J, the junction kept 2 bases outside the gene matches.

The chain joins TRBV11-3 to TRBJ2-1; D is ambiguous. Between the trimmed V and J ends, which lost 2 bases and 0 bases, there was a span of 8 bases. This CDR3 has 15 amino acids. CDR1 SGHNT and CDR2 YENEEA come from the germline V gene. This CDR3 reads CASSLRGTSYNEQFF. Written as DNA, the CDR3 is TGTGCCAGCAGCTTAAGAGGTACCTCCTACAATGAGCAGTTCTTC. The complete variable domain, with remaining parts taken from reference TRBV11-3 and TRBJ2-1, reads EAGVVQSPRYKIIEKKQPVAFWCNPISGHNTLYWYLQNLGQGPELLIRYENEEAVDDSQLPKDRFSAERLKGVDSTLKIQPAELGDSAVYLCASSLRGTSYNEQFFGPGTRLTVL.

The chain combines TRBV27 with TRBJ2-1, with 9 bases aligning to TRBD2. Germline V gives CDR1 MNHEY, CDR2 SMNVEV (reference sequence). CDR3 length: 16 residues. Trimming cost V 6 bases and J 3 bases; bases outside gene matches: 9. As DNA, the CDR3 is TGTGCCAGCAGACGAGCGGGAGGCCCTTACTACAATGAGCAGTTCTTC. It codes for CASRRAGGPYYNEQFF.

The DNA for the CDR3 is TGTGCCAGCAGCCAAGTCCGGGTAAGCTCCTACAATGAGCAGTTCTTC. This sequence encodes CASSQVRVSSYNEQFF. The chain employs TRBV3-1 (or the pseudogene TRBV3-2) and TRBJ2-1; D is uncertain. CDR3 size: 16 residues. Germline V gene sequence: CDR1 LGHDT, CDR2 YNNKEL (reference sequence). V gave up 1 base and J gave up 0 bases, with 10 bases separating them.

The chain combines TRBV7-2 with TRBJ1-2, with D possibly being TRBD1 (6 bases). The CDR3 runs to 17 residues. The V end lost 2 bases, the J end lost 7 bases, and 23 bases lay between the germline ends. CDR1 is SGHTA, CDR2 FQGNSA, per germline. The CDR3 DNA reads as TGTGCCAGCAGCTTATCCGTTTGGCAGGGGACGTTCAGTGGCTACACCTTC. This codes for CASSLSVWQGTFSGYTF.

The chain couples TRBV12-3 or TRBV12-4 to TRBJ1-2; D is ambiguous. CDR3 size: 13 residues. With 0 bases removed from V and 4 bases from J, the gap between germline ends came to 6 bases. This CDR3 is CASSLAEAYGYTF. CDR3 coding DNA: TGTGCCAGCAGTTTAGCAGAGGCCTATGGCTACACCTTC.

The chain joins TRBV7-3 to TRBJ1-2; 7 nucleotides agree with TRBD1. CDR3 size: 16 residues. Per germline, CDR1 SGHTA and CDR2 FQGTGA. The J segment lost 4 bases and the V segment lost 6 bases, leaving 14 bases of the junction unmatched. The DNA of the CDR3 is TGTGCCAGCAGAGGTAAGGGGGCAGTCGGATTCTATGGCTACACCTTC. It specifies CASRGKGAVGFYGYTF.

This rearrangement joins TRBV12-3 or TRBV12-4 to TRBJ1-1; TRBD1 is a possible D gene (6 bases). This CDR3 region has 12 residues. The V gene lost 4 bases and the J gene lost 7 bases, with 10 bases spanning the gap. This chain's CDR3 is CASSSQGGEAFF. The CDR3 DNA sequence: TGTGCCAGCAGTTCACAGGGTGGTGAAGCTTTCTTT.

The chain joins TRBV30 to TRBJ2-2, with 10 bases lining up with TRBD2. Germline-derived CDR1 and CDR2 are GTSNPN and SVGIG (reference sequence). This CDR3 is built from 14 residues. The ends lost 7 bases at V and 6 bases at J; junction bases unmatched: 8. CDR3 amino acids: CASKAGGPPGELFF. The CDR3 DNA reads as TGTGCCTCTAAAGCGGGGGGGCCCCCCGGGGAGCTGTTTTTT.

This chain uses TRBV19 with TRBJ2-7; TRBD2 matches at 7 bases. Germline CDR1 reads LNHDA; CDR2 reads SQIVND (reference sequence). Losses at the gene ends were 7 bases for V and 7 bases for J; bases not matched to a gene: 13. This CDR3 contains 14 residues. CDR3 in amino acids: CASTPGSGGWEQYF. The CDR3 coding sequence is TGTGCCAGTACCCCCGGATCGGGGGGTTGGGAGCAGTACTTC.

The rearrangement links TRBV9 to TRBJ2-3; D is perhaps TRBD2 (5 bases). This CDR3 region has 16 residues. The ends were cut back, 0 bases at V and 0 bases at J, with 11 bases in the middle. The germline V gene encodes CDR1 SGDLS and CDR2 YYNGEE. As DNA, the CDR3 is TGTGCCAGCAGCGTAGCGCGAGCGGCTAGCACAGATACGCAGTATTTT. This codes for CASSVARAASTDTQYF.

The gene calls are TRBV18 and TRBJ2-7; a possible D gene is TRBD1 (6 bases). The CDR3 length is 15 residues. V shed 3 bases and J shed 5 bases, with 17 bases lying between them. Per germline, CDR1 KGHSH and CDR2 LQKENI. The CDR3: CASSPRTGPLHEQYF. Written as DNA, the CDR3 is TGTGCCAGCTCACCTCGTACAGGGCCCCTCCACGAGCAGTACTTC.

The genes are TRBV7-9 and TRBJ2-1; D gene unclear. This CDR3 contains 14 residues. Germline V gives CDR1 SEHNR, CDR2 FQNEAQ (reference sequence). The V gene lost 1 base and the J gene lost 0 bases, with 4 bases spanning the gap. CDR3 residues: CASSLESSYNEQFF. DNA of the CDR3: TGTGCCAGCAGCTTAGAGAGCTCCTACAATGAGCAGTTCTTC.

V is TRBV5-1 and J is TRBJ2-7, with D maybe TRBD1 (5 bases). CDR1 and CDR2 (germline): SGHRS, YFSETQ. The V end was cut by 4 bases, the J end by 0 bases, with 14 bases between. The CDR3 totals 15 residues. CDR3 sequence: CASSPGSSLSYEQYF. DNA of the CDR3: TGCGCCAGCAGCCCAGGGTCTTCGCTCTCCTACGAGCAGTACTTC.

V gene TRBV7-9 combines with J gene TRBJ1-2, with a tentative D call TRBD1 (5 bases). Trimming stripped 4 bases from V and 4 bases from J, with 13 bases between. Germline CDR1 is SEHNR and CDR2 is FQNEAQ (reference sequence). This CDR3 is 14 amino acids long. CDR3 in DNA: TGTGCCAGCAGCTACCCCGGGGGTGGCTATGGCTACACCTTC. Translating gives CASSYPGGGYGYTF. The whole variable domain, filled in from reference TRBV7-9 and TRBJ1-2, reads DTGVSQNPRHKITKRGQNVTFRCDPISEHNRLYWYRQTLGQGPEFLTYFQNEAQLEKSRLLSDRFSAERPKGSFSTLEIQRTEQGDSAMYLCASSYPGGGYGYTFGSGTRLTVV.

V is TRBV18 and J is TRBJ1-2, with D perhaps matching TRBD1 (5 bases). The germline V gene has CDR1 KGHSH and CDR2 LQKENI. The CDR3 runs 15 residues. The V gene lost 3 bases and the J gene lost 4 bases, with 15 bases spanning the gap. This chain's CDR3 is CASSPTVTVIYGYTF. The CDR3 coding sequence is TGTGCCAGCTCACCGACAGTCACAGTTATCTATGGCTACACCTTC.

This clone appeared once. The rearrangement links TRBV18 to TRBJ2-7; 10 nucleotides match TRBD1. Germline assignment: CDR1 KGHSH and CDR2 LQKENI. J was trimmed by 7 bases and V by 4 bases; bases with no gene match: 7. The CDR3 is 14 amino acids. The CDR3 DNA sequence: TGTGCCAGCTCACAAAAGACAGGGGGCTCTGAGCAGTACTTC. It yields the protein CASSQKTGGSEQYF.

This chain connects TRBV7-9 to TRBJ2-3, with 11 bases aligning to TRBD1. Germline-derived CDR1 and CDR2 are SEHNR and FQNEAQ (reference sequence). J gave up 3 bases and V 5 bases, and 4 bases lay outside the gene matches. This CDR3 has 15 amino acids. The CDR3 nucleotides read TGTGCCAGCAGCCAGGGACAGGGGGGGACAGATACGCAGTATTTT. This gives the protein CASSQGQGGTDTQYF.

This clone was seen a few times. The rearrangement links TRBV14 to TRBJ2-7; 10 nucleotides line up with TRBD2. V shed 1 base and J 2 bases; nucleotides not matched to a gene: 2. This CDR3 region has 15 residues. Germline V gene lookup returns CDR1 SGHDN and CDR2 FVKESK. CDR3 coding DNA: TGTGCCAGCAGCCAAGGACTAGCGGGCCCCTACGAGCAGTACTTC. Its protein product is CASSQGLAGPYEQYF. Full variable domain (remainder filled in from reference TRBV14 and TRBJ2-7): EAGVTQFPSHSVIEKGQTVTLRCDPISGHDNLYWYRRVMGKEIKFLLHFVKESKQDESGMPNNRFLAERTGGTYSTLKVQPAELEDSGVYFCASSQGLAGPYEQYFGPGTRLTVT.

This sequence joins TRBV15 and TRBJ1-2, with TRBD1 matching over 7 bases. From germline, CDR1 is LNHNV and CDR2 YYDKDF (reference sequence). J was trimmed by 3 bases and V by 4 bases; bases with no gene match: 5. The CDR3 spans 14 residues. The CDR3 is CATSTYDRDYGYTF. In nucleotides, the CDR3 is TGTGCCACCAGCACCTACGACAGGGACTATGGCTACACCTTC.

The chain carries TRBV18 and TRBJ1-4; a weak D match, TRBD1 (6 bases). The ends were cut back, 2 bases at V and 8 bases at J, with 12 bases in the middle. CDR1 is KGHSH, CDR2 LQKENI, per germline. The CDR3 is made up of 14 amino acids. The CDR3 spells CASSPTGRVEKLFF. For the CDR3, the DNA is TGTGCCAGCTCACCAACAGGGAGAGTAGAAAAACTGTTTTTT.

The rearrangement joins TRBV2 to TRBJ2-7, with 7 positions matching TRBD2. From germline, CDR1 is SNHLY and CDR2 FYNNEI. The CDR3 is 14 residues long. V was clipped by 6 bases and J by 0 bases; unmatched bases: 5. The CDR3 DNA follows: TGTGCCAGCAGGCTGGGGGGGAGCTCCTACGAGCAGTACTTC. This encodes CASRLGGSSYEQYF.

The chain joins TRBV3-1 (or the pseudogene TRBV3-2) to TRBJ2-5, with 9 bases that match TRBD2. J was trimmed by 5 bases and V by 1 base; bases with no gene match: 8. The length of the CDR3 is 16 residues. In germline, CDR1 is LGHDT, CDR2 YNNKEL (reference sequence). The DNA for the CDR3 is TGTGCCAGCAGCCAAGGGGATGCGGGGGGGCACGAGACCCAGTACTTC. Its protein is CASSQGDAGGHETQYF.

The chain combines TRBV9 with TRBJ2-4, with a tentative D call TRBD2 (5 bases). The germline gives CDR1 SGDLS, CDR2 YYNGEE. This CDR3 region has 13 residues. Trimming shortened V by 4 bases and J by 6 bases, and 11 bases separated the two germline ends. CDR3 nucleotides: TGTGCCAGCAGCCGGCCAGAGGGAAACATTCAGTACTTC. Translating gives CASSRPEGNIQYF.

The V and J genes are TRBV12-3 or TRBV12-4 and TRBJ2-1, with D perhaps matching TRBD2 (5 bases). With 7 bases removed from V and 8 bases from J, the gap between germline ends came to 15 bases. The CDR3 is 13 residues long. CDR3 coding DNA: TGTGCCAGCACCCTGCCTGGAGGTTATGAGCAGTTCTTC. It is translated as CASTLPGGYEQFF.

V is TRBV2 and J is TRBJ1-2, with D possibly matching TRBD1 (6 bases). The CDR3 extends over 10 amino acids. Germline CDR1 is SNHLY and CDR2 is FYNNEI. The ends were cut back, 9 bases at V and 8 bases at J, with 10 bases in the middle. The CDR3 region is CASNGQGYTF. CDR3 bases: TGTGCCAGTAATGGACAGGGCTACACCTTC.